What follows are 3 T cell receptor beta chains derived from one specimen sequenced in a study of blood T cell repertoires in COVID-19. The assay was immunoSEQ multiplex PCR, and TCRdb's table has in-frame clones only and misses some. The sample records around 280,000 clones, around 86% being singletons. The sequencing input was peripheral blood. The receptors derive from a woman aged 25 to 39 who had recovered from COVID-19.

The CDR3 loop reads CASSGTLQTRVSLYEQYF. The CDR3 nucleotides read TGTGCCAGCAGTGGGACACTCCAAACCAGGGTATCCCTCTACGAGCAGTACTTC. The V and J genes are TRBV25-1 and TRBJ2-7; TRBD1 might be the D (5 bases). The V gene's germline CDR1 is MGHDK and CDR2 SYGVNS. Trimming took 4 bases from V and 3 from J, leaving 25 bases between them. The CDR3 runs 18 residues.

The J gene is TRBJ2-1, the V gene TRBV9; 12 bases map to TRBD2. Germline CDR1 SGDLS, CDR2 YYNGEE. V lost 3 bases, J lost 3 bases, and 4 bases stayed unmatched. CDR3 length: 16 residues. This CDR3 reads CASSGTSGTIYNEQFF. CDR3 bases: TGTGCCAGCAGCGGGACTAGCGGGACCATCTACAATGAGCAGTTCTTC.

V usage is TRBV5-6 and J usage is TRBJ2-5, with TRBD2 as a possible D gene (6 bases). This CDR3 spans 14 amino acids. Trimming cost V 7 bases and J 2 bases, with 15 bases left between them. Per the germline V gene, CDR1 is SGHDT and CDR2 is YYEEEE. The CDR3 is CASGGREFQETQYF. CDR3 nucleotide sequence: TGTGCCAGCGGAGGACGGGAGTTTCAAGAGACCCAGTACTTC. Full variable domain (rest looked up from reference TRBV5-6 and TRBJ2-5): DAGVTQSPTHLIKTRGQQVTLRCSPKSGHDTVSWYQQALGQGPQFIFQYYEEEERQRGNFPDRFSGHQFPNYSSELNVNALLLGDSALYLCASGGREFQETQYFGPGTRLLVL.